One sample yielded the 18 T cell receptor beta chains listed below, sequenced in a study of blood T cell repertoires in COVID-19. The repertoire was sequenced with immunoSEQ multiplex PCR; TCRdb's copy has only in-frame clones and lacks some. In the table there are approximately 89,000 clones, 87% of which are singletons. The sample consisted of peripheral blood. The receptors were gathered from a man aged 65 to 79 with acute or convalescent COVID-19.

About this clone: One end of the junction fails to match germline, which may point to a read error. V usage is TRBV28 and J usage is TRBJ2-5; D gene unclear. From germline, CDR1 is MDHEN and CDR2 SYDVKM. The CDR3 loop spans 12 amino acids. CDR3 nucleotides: TGTGCAAGCAAAGCACAGTTAGAGACCCAGTACTTC. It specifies CASKAQLETQYF.

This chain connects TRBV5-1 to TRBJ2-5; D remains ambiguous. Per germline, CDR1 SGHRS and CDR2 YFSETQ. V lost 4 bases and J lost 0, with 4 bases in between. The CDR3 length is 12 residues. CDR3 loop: CASSPNQETQYF. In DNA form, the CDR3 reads TGCGCCAGCAGCCCCAACCAAGAGACCCAGTACTTC.

CDR3 sequence: CASSSSEGAGEQFF. Here the CDR3 DNA reads TGCGCCAGCAGCTCCAGCGAGGGGGCGGGAGAGCAGTTCTTC. The rearrangement links TRBV5-1 to TRBJ2-1; weak D call: TRBD1 (7 bases). CDR1 and CDR2 from the germline V gene are SGHRS and YFSETQ. V was trimmed by 3 bases and J by 10 bases, leaving 17 bases between them. The CDR3 extends over 14 amino acids.

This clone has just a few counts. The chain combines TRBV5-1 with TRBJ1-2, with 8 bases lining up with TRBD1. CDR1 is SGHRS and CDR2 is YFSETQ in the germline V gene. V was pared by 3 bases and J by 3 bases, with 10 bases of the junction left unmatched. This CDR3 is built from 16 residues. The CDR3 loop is CASSSPRGRIDYGYTF. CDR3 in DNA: TGCGCCAGCAGCTCTCCCAGGGGGCGCATTGACTATGGCTACACCTTC.

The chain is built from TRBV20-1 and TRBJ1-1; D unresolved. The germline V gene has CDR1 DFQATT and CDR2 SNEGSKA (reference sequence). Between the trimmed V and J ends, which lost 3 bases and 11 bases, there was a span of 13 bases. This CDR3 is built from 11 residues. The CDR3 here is CSARNLSRAFF. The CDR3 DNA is TGCAGTGCTAGGAACCTATCGAGGGCTTTCTTT.

This chain's CDR3 is CATRPQSSYNSPLHF. CDR3 nucleotides: TGTGCCACCAGACCACAGAGCTCCTATAATTCACCCCTCCACTTT. This chain connects TRBV15 to TRBJ1-6; no reliable D call. CDR1 is LNHNV, CDR2 YYDKDF, per germline (reference sequence). This CDR3 region has 15 residues. Trimming took off 6 bases at V and 0 bases at J, with 9 bases between the two ends.

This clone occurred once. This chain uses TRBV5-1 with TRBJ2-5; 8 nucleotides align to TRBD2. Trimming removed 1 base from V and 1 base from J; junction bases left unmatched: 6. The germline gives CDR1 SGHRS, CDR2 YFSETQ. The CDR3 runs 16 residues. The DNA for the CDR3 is TGCGCCAGCAGCTTGTTGGCGGGGGGACCCCAAGAGACCCAGTACTTC. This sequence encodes CASSLLAGGPQETQYF.

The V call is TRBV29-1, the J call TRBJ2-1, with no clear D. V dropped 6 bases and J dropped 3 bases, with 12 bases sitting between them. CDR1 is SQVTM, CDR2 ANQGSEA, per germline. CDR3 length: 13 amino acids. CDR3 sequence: CSVAGSLYNEQFF. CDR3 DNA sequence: TGCAGCGTCGCCGGGTCCCTCTACAATGAGCAGTTCTTC.

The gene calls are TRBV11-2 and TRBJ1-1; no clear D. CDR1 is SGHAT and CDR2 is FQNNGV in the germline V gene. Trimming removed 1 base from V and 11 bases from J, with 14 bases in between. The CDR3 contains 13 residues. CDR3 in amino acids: CASSLGHAGWAFF. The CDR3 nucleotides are TGTGCCAGCAGCTTAGGACACGCAGGTTGGGCTTTCTTT. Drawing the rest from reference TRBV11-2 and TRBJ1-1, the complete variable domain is EAGVAQSPRYKIIEKRQSVAFWCNPISGHATLYWYQQILGQGPKLLIQFQNNGVVDDSQLPKDRFSAERLKGVDSTLKIQPAKLEDSAVYLCASSLGHAGWAFFGQGTRLTVV.

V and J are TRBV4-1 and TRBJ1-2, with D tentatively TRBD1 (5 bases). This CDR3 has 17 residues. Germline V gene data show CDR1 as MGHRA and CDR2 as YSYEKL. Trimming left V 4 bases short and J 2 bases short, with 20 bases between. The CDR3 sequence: CASSPPTTVQGNYGYTF. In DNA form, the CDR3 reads TGCGCCAGCAGCCCCCCTACGACAGTCCAGGGAAACTATGGCTACACCTTC.

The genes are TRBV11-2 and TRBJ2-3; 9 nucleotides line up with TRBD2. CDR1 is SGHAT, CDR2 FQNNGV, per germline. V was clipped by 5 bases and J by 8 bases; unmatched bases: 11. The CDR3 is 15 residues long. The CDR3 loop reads CASSPSGRGGRTQYF. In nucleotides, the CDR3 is TGTGCCAGCAGCCCAAGTGGGCGGGGGGGCCGTACGCAGTATTTT. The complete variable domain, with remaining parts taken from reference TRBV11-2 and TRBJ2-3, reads EAGVAQSPRYKIIEKRQSVAFWCNPISGHATLYWYQQILGQGPKLLIQFQNNGVVDDSQLPKDRFSAERLKGVDSTLKIQPAKLEDSAVYLCASSPSGRGGRTQYFGPGTRLTVL.

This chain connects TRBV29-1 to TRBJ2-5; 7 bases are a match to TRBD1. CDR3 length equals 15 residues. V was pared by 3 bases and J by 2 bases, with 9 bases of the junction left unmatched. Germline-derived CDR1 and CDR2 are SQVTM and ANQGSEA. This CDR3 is CSVDPTGTVQETQYF. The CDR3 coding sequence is TGCAGCGTTGACCCAACCGGGACAGTTCAAGAGACCCAGTACTTC.

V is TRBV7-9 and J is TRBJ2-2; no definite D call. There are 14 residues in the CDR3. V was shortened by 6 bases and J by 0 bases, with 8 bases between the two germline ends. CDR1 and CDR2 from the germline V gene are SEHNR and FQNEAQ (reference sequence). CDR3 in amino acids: CASREISNTGELFF. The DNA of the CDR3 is TGTGCCAGCAGGGAGATATCGAACACCGGGGAGCTGTTTTTT. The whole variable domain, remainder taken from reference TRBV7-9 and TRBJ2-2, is DTGVSQNPRHKITKRGQNVTFRCDPISEHNRLYWYRQTLGQGPEFLTYFQNEAQLEKSRLLSDRFSAERPKGSFSTLEIQRTEQGDSAMYLCASREISNTGELFFGEGSRLTVL.

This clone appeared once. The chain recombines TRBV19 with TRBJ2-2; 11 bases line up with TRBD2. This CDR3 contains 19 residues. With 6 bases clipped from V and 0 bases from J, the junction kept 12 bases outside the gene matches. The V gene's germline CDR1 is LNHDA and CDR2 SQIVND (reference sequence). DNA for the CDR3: TGTGCCAGTAGGGGATCGACTAGCGGGGCACCAGCGAACACCGGGGAGCTGTTTTTT. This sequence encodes CASRGSTSGAPANTGELFF.

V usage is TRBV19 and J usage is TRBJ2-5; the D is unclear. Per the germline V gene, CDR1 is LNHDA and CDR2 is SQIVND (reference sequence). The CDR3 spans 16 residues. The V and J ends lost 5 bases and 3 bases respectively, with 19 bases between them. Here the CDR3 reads CASSVFYSLVEETQYF. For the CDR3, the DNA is TGTGCCAGTAGTGTTTTTTACAGTTTGGTGGAAGAGACCCAGTACTTC.

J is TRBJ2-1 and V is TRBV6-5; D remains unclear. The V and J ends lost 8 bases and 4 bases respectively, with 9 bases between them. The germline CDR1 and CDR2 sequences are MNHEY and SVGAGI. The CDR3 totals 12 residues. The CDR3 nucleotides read TGTGCCAGCCGGAGTGATTACAATGAGCAGTTCTTC. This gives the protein CASRSDYNEQFF.

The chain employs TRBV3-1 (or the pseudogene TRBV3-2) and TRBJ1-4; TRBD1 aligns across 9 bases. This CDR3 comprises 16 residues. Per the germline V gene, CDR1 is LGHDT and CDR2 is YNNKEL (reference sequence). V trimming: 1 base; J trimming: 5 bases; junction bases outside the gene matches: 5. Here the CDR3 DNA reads TGTGCCAGCAGCCAAGTTTTCGGGACAGGGAATGAAAAACTGTTTTTT. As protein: CASSQVFGTGNEKLFF.

CDR3 nucleotide sequence: TGTGCCAGCAGCATCCAGCAGGTGGCCGCACACCGCCGCTACACCTTC. This translates into CASSIQQVAAHRRYTF. The chain couples TRBV28 to TRBJ1-2, with D unresolved. Germline CDR1 and CDR2: MDHEN and SYDVKM. V lost 6 bases and J 9 bases, leaving 26 bases between the germline ends. This CDR3 has 16 amino acids.